This T cell receptor (beta chain) is drawn from a study of blood T cell repertoires in COVID-19. Overall study context: COVID-19 samples, acute and convalescent, were from the United States, Italy and Spain. Nucleic acid was either cDNA or gDNA, and it came from T cells, B-cell-depleted T cells, or PBMCs.

In the original workflow: Amplification of reference gene primers provided the estimated nucleated cell counts. The data were produced by immunoSEQ multiplex PCR, yet TCRdb's version contains in-frame clones alone and is incomplete. V, J and clone size were drawn from that table, and D and trimming were deduced from the DNA. Seen here are fewer than 200,000 clones, around 79% observed once, and the top ten hold roughly 25%. The V gene's germline CDR1 is SGHRS and CDR2 YFSETQ. Deletions cut 4 bases from V and 0 bases from J, with 11 bases between. The CDR3 contains 16 residues. V usage is TRBV5-1 and J usage is TRBJ2-6; maybe TRBD1 (5 bases). The source material was peripheral blood. This clonotype was obtained from a woman in her 70s with acute or convalescent COVID-19. The CDR3 region has the DNA TGCGCCAGCAGCCGAAGACAGACCTCTGGGGCCAACGTCCTGACTTTC. Protein product: CASSRRQTSGANVLTF.